This TCR beta chain was observed in a study of cytomegalovirus exposure and HLA in healthy donors. Across the study: Unique TCR beta sequences numbering approximately 120 million came from around 180 million T cells in an earlier analysis.

The germline V and J ends were trimmed by 4 bases and 5 bases, with 15 bases remaining between them. Looked up from germline, CDR1 is SGHRS and CDR2 is YFSETQ. CDR3 length equals 14 residues. PCR was performed using 60 Vbeta and 13 Jbeta primers. TCRdb keeps only in-frame clones here, not all; method: immunoSEQ multiplex PCR. This sample's table reports over 100,000 clones. The rearrangement links TRBV5-1 to TRBJ1-1, with D tentatively TRBD1 (5 bases). The source material was PBMCs. The TCR sequence derives from a man aged 25 to 45 in good health and CMV-seronegative. The CDR3 loop is CASSRRGVDTEAFF. As DNA, the CDR3 is TGCGCCAGCAGCCGCCGGGGGGTTGATACTGAAGCTTTCTTT.